Following are 9 T cell receptor beta chains from one sample sequenced in a study of shared clonotypes between healthy human individuals. This table comes from immunoSEQ multiplex PCR, and its TCRdb copy is limited to in-frame clones, with some not included. The table includes fewer than 500,000 clones, roughly 79% detected once. The sample was PBMCs. These receptors were obtained from a woman between 35 and 50 years old in good health. Some clones in this sample may be carry-over from other donors' samples.

This clone came up a few times. This chain links TRBV7-3 with TRBJ1-1; no definite D call. Germline V CDR1 and CDR2: SGHTA, FQGTGA. The CDR3 sequence is 13 residues long. V gave up 4 bases and J gave up 1 base, with 7 bases separating them. The CDR3 sequence is CASSSRTNTEAFF. The CDR3 DNA reads TGTGCCAGCAGCTCCCGGACGAACACTGAAGCTTTCTTT.

The V call is TRBV27, the J call TRBJ2-5, with a weak D call TRBD1 (6 bases). CDR3 length equals 13 residues. Germline V gene sequence: CDR1 MNHEY, CDR2 SMNVEV (reference sequence). Trimming left V 5 bases short and J 5 bases short, with 12 bases between. The CDR3 nucleotides read TGTGCCAGCAGTCGCCACAGGGCTGAGACCCAGTACTTC. Translated: CASSRHRAETQYF.

The rearrangement links TRBV15 to TRBJ2-5, with D perhaps assigned TRBD1 or TRBD2 (7 bases each). Germline-derived CDR1 and CDR2 are LNHNV and YYDKDF (reference sequence). V lost 1 base to trimming and J lost 4 bases, with 13 bases between them. This CDR3 spans 15 amino acids. CDR3 protein: CATSRVPRGGETQYF. DNA of the CDR3: TGTGCCACCAGCAGAGTTCCCAGGGGGGGAGAGACCCAGTACTTC.

CDR3 protein: CASSRGTPYNEQFF. The CDR3 coding sequence is TGCGCCAGCAGCCGGGGGACTCCCTACAATGAGCAGTTCTTC. This chain links TRBV4-1 with TRBJ2-1; perhaps TRBD2 as D (6 bases). Germline CDR1 reads MGHRA; CDR2 reads YSYEKL. CDR3 size: 14 residues. Trimming pared 4 bases from V and 2 bases from J, leaving 9 bases between.

This rearrangement joins TRBV18 to TRBJ2-1; TRBD1 agrees at 10 bases. This CDR3 is built from 15 residues. J gave up 4 bases and V 3 bases, and 3 bases lay outside the gene matches. The germline V gene encodes CDR1 KGHSH and CDR2 LQKENI. CDR3 coding DNA: TGTGCCAGCTCACCGGGGGGACAGGGGTACAATGAGCAGTTCTTC. This encodes CASSPGGQGYNEQFF.

With regard to this clone: Germline is not matched at one junction end, which may reflect a read error. The CDR3 loop reads CATSSRPDSTDTQYF. The CDR3 DNA reads TGTGCCACCAGTTCCCGTCCCGATAGCACAGATACGCAGTATTTT. This chain joins TRBV27 and TRBJ2-3; D remains ambiguous. Germline V gene lookup returns CDR1 MNHEY and CDR2 SMNVEV (reference sequence). CDR3 length equals 15 residues.

The genes are TRBV9 and TRBJ1-2; 9 bases fit TRBD1. The CDR3 has 14 residues. V gave up 2 bases and J gave up 7 bases; unmatched junction bases: 6. From germline, CDR1 is SGDLS and CDR2 YYNGEE. The CDR3 sequence is CASSVGDRDTGYTF. CDR3 coding DNA: TGTGCCAGCAGCGTGGGGGACAGGGATACTGGCTACACCTTC. Drawing the rest from reference TRBV9 and TRBJ1-2, the complete variable domain is DSGVTQTPKHLITATGQRVTLRCSPRSGDLSVYWYQQSLDQGLQFLIQYYNGEERAKGNILERFSAQQFPDLHSELNLSSLELGDSALYFCASSVGDRDTGYTFGSGTRLTVV.

The chain has TRBV7-3 and TRBJ2-7; 7 positions agree with TRBD1. The J segment lost 4 bases and the V segment lost 5 bases, leaving 5 bases of the junction unmatched. In germline, CDR1 is SGHTA, CDR2 FQGTGA. CDR3 size: 13 residues. The CDR3 is CASSPQGQYEQYF. CDR3 bases: TGTGCCAGCAGCCCACAGGGGCAATACGAGCAGTACTTC.

V gene TRBV30 combines with J gene TRBJ2-2, with D perhaps being TRBD1 or TRBD2 (7 bases each). This CDR3 region has 15 residues. CDR1 is GTSNPN, CDR2 SVGIG, per germline (reference sequence). V lost 8 bases and J lost 6, with 22 bases in between. The CDR3 spells CARRREGAHPGELFF. The CDR3 nucleotides read TGTGCCCGTCGAAGGGAGGGGGCGCATCCCGGGGAGCTGTTTTTT.